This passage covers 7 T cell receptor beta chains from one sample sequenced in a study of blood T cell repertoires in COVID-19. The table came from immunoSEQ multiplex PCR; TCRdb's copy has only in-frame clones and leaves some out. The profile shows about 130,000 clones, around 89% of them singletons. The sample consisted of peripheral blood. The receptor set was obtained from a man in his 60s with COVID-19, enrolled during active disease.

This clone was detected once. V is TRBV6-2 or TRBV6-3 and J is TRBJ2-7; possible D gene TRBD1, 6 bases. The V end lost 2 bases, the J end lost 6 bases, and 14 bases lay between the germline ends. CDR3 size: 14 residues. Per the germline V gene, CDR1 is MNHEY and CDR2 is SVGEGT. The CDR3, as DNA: TGTGCCAGCAGTTACCCCGCCGACAGGATCGAGCAGTACTTC. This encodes CASSYPADRIEQYF.

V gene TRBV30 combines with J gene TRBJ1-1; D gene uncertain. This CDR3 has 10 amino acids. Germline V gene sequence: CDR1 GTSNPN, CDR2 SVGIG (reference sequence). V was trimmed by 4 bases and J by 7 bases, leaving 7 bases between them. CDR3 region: CAWNRVEAFF. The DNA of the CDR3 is TGTGCCTGGAACCGGGTTGAAGCTTTCTTT.

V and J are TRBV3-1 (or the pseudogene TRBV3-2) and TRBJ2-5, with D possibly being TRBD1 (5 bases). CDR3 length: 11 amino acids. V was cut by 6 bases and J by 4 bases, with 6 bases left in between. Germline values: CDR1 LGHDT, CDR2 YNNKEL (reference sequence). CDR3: CASRDIETQYF. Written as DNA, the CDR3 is TGTGCCAGCAGGGACATAGAGACCCAGTACTTC.

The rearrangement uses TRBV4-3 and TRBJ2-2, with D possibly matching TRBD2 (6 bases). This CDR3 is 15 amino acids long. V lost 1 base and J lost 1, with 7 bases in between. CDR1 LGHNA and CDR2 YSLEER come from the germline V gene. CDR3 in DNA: TGCGCCAGCAGCCAAGGCGGGATGAACACCGGGGAGCTGTTTTTT. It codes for CASSQGGMNTGELFF.

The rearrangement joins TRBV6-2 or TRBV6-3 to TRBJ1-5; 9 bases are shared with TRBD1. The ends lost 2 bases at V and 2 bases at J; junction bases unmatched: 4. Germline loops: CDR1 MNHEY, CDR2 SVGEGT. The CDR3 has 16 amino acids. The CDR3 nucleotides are TGTGCCAGCAGTTACGAACAGGGGGCCGGCAATCAGCCCCAGCATTTT. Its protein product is CASSYEQGAGNQPQHF.

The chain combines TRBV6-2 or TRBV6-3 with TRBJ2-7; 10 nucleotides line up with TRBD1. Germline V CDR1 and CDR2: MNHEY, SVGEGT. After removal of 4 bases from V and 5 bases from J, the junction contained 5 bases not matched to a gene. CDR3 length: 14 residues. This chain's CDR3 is CASSWDRGRDEQYF. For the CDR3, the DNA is TGTGCCAGCAGTTGGGACAGGGGTAGGGACGAGCAGTACTTC.

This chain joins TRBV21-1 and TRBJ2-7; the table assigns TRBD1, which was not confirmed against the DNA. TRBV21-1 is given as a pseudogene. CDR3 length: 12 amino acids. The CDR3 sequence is CASSTSGLEQYF. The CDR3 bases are TGTGCCAGCAGCACCTCAGGGTTAGAGCAGTACTTC.